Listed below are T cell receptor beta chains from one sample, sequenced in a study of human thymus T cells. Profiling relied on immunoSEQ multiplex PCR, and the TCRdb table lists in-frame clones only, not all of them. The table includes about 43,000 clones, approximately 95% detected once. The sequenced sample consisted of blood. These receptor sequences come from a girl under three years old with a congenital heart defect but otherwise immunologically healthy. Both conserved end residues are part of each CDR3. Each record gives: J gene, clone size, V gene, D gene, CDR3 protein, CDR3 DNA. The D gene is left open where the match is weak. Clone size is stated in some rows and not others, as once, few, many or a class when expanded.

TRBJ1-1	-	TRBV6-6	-	CASSLTNLNTEAFF	TGTGCCAGCAGTTTGACAAACCTTAACACTGAAGCTTTCTTT
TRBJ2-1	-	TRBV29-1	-	CSVVPGSSYNEQFF	TGCAGCGTTGTCCCGGGAAGCTCCTACAATGAGCAGTTCTTC
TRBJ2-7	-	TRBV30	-	CASRPYHRGGEQYF	TGTGCCTCCCGTCCCTATCACAGGGGGGGCGAGCAGTACTTC
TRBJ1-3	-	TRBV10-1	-	CASSESGGSPHRNTIYF	TGCGCCAGCAGTGAGTCGGGGGGTTCCCCCCACCGAAACACCATATATTTT
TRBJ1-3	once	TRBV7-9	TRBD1	CASSLPQGVADTIYF	TGTGCCAGCAGCTTACCTCAGGGGGTGGCAGACACCATATATTTT
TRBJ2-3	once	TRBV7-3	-	CASSPTGANTQYF	TGTGCCAGCAGCCCTACAGGAGCGAATACGCAGTATTTT
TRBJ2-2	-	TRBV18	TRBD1	CASSPLGTVNTGELFF	TGTGCCAGCTCACCCTTGGGGACAGTGAACACCGGGGAGCTGTTTTTT
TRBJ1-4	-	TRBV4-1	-	CASSQVSGEKLFF	TGCGCCAGCAGCCAAGTTTCGGGTGAAAAACTGTTTTTT
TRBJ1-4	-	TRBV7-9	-	CASSSIGAGWKKLFF	TGTGCCAGCAGCTCAATCGGCGCGGGGTGGAAAAAACTGTTTTTT
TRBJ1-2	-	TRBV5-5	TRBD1	CASSLEGQGAREAYGYTF	TGTGCCAGCAGCTTGGAGGGACAGGGGGCGCGGGAGGCCTATGGCTACACCTTC
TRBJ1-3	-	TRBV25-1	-	CASGPGGPGNTIYF	TGTGCCAGCGGCCCCGGAGGGCCTGGAAACACCATATATTTT
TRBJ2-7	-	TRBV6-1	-	CASSDLYEQYF	TGTGCCAGCAGTGACCTTTACGAGCAGTACTTC
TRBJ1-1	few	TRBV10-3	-	CAISDRVNTEAFF	TGTGCCATCAGTGACAGGGTTAACACTGAAGCTTTCTTT
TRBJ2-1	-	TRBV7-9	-	CASSPRGQGGDEQFF	TGTGCCAGCAGCCCCCGAGGTCAGGGTGGCGATGAGCAGTTCTTC
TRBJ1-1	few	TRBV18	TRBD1	CASSPGQGRNTEAFF	TGTGCCAGCTCGCCCGGACAGGGAAGGAACACTGAAGCTTTCTTT
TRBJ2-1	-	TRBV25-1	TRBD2	CASSEWGGDNEQFF	TGTGCCAGCAGTGAATGGGGAGGGGACAATGAGCAGTTCTTC
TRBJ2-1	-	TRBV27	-	CASSFFLAGPHNEQFF	TGTGCCAGCAGTTTTTTTTTGGCGGGACCTCACAATGAGCAGTTCTTC
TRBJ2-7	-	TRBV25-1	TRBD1	CASGQGPNYEQYF	TGTGCCAGCGGACAGGGGCCTAACTACGAGCAGTACTTC
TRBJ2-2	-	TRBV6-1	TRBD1	CASGTGGPGELFF	TGTGCCAGCGGGACAGGGGGCCCCGGGGAGCTGTTTTTT
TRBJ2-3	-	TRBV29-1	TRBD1	CSVHRDRRVRDTQYF	TGCAGCGTCCACCGGGACAGGAGAGTAAGAGATACGCAGTATTTT
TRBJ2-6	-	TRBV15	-	CATSRGRTGANVLTF	TGTGCCACCAGCAGAGGTAGAACTGGGGCCAACGTCCTGACTTTC
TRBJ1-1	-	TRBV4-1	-	CASSQGRGTNTEAFF	TGCGCCAGCAGCCAAGGCCGGGGGACGAACACTGAAGCTTTCTTT
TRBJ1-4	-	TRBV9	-	CASSSIGGEKLFF	TGTGCCAGCAGCTCAATAGGGGGAGAAAAACTGTTTTTT
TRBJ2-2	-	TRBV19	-	CASRIGGGTRGLFF	TGTGCCAGTAGGATAGGGGGAGGAACGAGGGGGCTGTTTTTT
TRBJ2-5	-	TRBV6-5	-	CASSYMLEETQYF	TGTGCCAGCAGTTACATGTTGGAAGAGACCCAGTACTTC
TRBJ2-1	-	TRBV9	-	CASSAASSYNEQFF	TGTGCCAGCAGCGCCGCTAGCTCCTACAATGAGCAGTTCTTC